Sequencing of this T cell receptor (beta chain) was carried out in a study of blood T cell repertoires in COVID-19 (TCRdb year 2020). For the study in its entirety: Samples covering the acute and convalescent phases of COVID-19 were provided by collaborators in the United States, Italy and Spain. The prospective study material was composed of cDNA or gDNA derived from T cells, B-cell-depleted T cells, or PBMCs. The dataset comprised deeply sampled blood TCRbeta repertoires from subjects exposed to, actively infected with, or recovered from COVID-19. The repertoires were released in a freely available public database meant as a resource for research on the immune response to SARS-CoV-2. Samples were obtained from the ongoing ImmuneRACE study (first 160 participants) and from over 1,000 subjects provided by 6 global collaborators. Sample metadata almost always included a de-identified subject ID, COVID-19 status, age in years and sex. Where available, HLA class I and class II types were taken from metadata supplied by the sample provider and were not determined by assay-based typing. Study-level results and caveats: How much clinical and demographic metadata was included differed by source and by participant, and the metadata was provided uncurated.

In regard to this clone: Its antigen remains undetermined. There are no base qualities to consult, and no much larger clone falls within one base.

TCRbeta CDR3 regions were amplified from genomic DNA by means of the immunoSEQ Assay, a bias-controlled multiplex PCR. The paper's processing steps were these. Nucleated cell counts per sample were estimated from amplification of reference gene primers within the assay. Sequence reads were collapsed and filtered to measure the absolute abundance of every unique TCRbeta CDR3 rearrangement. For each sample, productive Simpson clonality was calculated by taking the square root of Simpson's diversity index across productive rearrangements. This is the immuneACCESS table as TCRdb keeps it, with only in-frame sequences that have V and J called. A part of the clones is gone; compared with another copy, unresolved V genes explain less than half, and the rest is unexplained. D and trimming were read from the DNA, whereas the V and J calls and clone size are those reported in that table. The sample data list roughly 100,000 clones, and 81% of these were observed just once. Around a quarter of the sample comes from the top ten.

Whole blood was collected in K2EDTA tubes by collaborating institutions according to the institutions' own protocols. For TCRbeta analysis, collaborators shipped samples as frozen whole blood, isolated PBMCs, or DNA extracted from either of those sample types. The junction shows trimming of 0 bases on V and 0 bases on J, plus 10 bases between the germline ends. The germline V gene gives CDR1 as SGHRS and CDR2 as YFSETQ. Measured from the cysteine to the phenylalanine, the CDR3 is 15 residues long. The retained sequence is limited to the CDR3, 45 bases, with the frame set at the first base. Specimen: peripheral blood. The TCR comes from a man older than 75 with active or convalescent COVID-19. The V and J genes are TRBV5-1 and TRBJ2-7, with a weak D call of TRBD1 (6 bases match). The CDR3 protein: CASSLEGVASYEQYF. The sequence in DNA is TGCGCCAGCAGCTTGGAGGGGGTAGCCTCCTACGAGCAGTACTTC.